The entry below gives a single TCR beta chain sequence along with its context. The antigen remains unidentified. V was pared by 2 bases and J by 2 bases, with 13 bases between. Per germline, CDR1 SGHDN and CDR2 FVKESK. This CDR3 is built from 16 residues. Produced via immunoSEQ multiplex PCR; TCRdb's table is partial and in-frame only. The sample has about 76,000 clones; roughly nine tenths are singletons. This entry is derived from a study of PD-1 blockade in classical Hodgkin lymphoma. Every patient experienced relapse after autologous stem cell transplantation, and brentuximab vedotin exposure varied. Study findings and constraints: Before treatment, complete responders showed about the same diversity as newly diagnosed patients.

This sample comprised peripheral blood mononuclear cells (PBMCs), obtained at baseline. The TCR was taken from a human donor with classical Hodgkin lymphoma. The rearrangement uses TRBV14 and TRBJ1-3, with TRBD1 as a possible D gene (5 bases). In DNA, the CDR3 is TGTGCCAGCAGCCAACAGGGCCGGAATCCTGGAAACACCATATATTTT. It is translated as CASSQQGRNPGNTIYF.